This TCR beta chain was obtained from a study of blood T cell repertoires in COVID-19. Study details: COVID-19 samples collected from the United States, Italy and Spain covered acute and convalescent phases. T cells, B-cell-depleted T cells, or PBMCs supplied cDNA or gDNA.

From germline, CDR1 is LNHDA and CDR2 SQIVND (reference sequence). The germline V and J ends were trimmed by 11 bases and 8 bases, with 21 bases remaining between them. This CDR3 has 13 amino acids. Under the authors' procedure: From reference gene primer amplification, estimates of nucleated cell counts were derived. Data came from immunoSEQ multiplex PCR; TCRdb stores just in-frame clones and leaves some out. The D gene and trimming were derived from the DNA, and the V and J assignments and clone size from that table. Altogether 60,000 to 70,000 clones are present, roughly 84% being singletons, with the ten largest covering 5.5% to 7%.

The sequence came from a woman in her seventies with acute or convalescent COVID-19. The sequenced sample consisted of peripheral blood. The chain combines TRBV19 with TRBJ1-2; D is unresolved. The chain's CDR3 is CASQAAQRAGYTF. CDR3 sequence (DNA): TGTGCCTCCCAAGCGGCACAGCGCGCAGGCTACACCTTC.